Below are 18 T cell receptor beta chains sequenced from a single sample in a study of OX40 agonist ivuxolimab in advanced cancers. Only in-frame clones appear in the TCRdb table, and some are missing; sequencing was by immunoSEQ multiplex PCR. Among some 22,000 clones listed, 80% to 90% were seen once. The sequences come from CD4+ or CD8+ T cells sorted from blood, collected in a trial of the OX40 agonist ivuxolimab. The source of these receptors is an adult with an advanced solid tumor such as melanoma, head and neck, liver or kidney cancer.

The chain joins TRBV6-6 to TRBJ2-7; TRBD2 agrees at 9 bases. Trimming took 6 bases from V and 6 from J; bases not matched to a gene: 12. Germline V CDR1 and CDR2: MNHNY, SVGAGI (reference sequence). This CDR3 has 15 residues. CDR3 in DNA: TGTGCCAGCAGCCAAGTAGCGGGAGTTTCTGGCGAGCAGTACTTC. Its protein is CASSQVAGVSGEQYF.

The J gene is TRBJ1-5, the V gene TRBV2; D possibly corresponds to TRBD1 (6 bases). The germline V and J ends were trimmed by 7 bases and 2 bases, with 15 bases remaining between them. Germline V gene lookup returns CDR1 SNHLY and CDR2 FYNNEI. The CDR3 length is 15 residues. For the CDR3, the DNA is TGTGCCAGCAATTTGGAGGGGGGGGGCAATCAGCCCCAGCATTTT. Translating it yields CASNLEGGGNQPQHF.

The genes are TRBV19 and TRBJ1-1; 7 bases align to TRBD1. V was pared by 5 bases and J by 0 bases, with 6 bases of the junction left unmatched. The germline V gene encodes CDR1 LNHDA and CDR2 SQIVND (reference sequence). The CDR3 length is 15 residues. The CDR3: CASSLRGTVNTEAFF. CDR3 DNA: TGTGCCAGTAGTCTACGGGGGACAGTGAACACTGAAGCTTTCTTT.

The chain uses TRBV28 and TRBJ1-1; D may be TRBD1 (5 bases). CDR1 is MDHEN, CDR2 SYDVKM, per germline. The CDR3 is 13 residues long. V was pared by 6 bases and J by 4 bases, with 12 bases between. The CDR3 DNA sequence: TGTGCCAGCAGGTTACAAAGGGGCACTGAAGCTTTCTTT. The encoded protein is CASRLQRGTEAFF.

The chain couples TRBV18 to TRBJ2-7, with D possibly matching TRBD1 (6 bases). CDR1 is KGHSH and CDR2 is LQKENI in the germline V gene. The CDR3 extends over 15 amino acids. Trimming stripped 0 bases from V and 2 bases from J, with 11 bases between. CDR3 sequence: CASSPPAGATYEQYF. DNA of the CDR3: TGTGCCAGCTCACCACCGGCAGGGGCGACCTACGAGCAGTACTTC.

This clone was observed once. This chain links TRBV28 with TRBJ1-2; TRBD1 aligns across 9 bases. The germline V gene has CDR1 MDHEN and CDR2 SYDVKM. The CDR3 runs to 17 residues. Trimming cost V 3 bases and J 6 bases; bases outside gene matches: 14. The CDR3 nucleotides are TGTGCCAGCAGTTTCATAACAGGGGGCGCAAACATTAATGGCTACACCTTC. This encodes CASSFITGGANINGYTF.

The rearrangement uses TRBV6-1 and TRBJ2-3; no definite D call. The CDR3 runs 13 residues. V lost 6 bases and J 2 bases, leaving 9 bases between the germline ends. CDR1 MNHNS and CDR2 SASEGT come from the germline V gene. The CDR3 DNA reads TGTGCCAGCAGCCATCGCCCCACAGATACGCAGTATTTT. This codes for CASSHRPTDTQYF.

This clone was seen only once. This chain uses TRBV27 with TRBJ1-4; TRBD1 matches at 7 bases. The CDR3 runs to 15 residues. Germline loops: CDR1 MNHEY, CDR2 SMNVEV (reference sequence). Trimming took 5 bases from V and 8 from J; bases not matched to a gene: 11. The chain's CDR3 is CASSSTGASEEKLFF. Here the CDR3 DNA reads TGTGCCAGCAGTAGTACAGGGGCCAGTGAGGAAAAACTGTTTTTT.

This sequence joins TRBV7-9 and TRBJ2-5; the match to TRBD1 covers 9 bases. Germline CDR1 reads SEHNR; CDR2 reads FQNEAQ (reference sequence). The CDR3 has 15 amino acids. V lost 4 bases, J lost 5 bases, and 8 bases stayed unmatched. This CDR3 reads CASSSRGDRVETQYF. CDR3 bases: TGTGCCAGCAGCTCTAGGGGGGACAGGGTTGAGACCCAGTACTTC.

This sequence joins TRBV4-1 and TRBJ2-2; 9 bases agree with TRBD1. V lost 6 bases and J lost 4; bases outside the gene matches: 3. This CDR3 is 14 amino acids long. The germline V gene encodes CDR1 MGHRA and CDR2 YSYEKL. The CDR3 DNA reads TGCGCCAGCAGAATGGGACAGGGCACCGGGGAGCTGTTTTTT. As protein: CASRMGQGTGELFF.

The rearrangement links TRBV9 to TRBJ1-1; D gene ambiguous. Per the germline V gene, CDR1 is SGDLS and CDR2 is YYNGEE. The CDR3 has 14 residues. V was clipped by 3 bases and J by 1 base, with 10 bases between them. The CDR3 loop reads CASSAGDTNTEAFF. The DNA of the CDR3 is TGTGCCAGCAGCGCAGGTGATACGAACACTGAAGCTTTCTTT.

The chain carries TRBV18 and TRBJ1-4; D is perhaps TRBD1 (6 bases). From germline, CDR1 is KGHSH and CDR2 LQKENI. Trimming removed 4 bases at V and 8 bases at J, with 11 bases between. The CDR3 runs 13 residues. In nucleotides, the CDR3 is TGTGCCAGCTCACGTCAAGGGGGGGAAAAACTGTTTTTT. It specifies CASSRQGGEKLFF.

The rearrangement joins TRBV12-1 to TRBJ1-5; TRBD1, the D gene given by the table, was not confirmed from the DNA. TRBV12-1 is reported as a pseudogene. This CDR3 contains 17 residues. The CDR3 here is CASSFGTQGDGNQPQHF. CDR3 bases: TGTGCCAGCAGCTTTGGGACACAGGGGGATGGCAATCAGCCCCAGCATTTT.

CDR3 sequence: CASSELLTSGRGDTQYF. CDR3 coding DNA: TGCGCCAGCAGTGAGCTCCTGACTAGCGGGAGGGGAGATACGCAGTATTTT. The chain carries TRBV10-2 and TRBJ2-3; 14 bases agree with TRBD2. CDR1 and CDR2 (germline): WSHSY, SAAADI. This CDR3 is 17 amino acids long. J gave up 5 bases and V 2 bases, and 6 bases lay outside the gene matches.

V and J are TRBV9 and TRBJ1-4; D gene unclear. CDR1 and CDR2 (germline): SGDLS, YYNGEE. The CDR3 runs 15 residues. V was cut by 0 bases and J by 7 bases, with 13 bases left in between. Here the CDR3 reads CASSVDNTQSEKLFF. As DNA, the CDR3 is TGTGCCAGCAGCGTAGATAACACGCAGTCTGAAAAACTGTTTTTT.

The chain joins TRBV28 to TRBJ1-1; D not resolved. Germline V gene data show CDR1 as MDHEN and CDR2 as SYDVKM. CDR3 length: 12 residues. V shed 2 bases and J shed 4 bases, with 5 bases lying between them. The CDR3 is CASSLQATEAFF. CDR3 DNA sequence: TGTGCCAGCAGTTTACAGGCCACTGAAGCTTTCTTT. Supplemented by reference TRBV28 and TRBJ1-1, the full variable domain reads DVKVTQSSRYLVKRTGEKVFLECVQDMDHENMFWYRQDPGLGLRLIYFSYDVKMKEKGDIPEGYSVSREKKERFSLILESASTNQTSMYLCASSLQATEAFFGQGTRLTVV.

This chain links TRBV5-1 with TRBJ2-3; the D is unclear. Trimming removed 2 bases at V and 4 bases at J, with 5 bases between. The CDR3 runs to 12 residues. Germline lookup yields CDR1 SGHRS and CDR2 YFSETQ. The CDR3 nucleotides are TGCGCCAGCAGCTTTACCGCAGATACGCAGTATTTT. Its translation: CASSFTADTQYF.

This chain joins TRBV19 and TRBJ2-6, with 7 positions matching TRBD1. The length of the CDR3 is 18 residues. CDR1 and CDR2 (germline): LNHDA, SQIVND (reference sequence). Losses at the gene ends were 7 bases for V and 0 bases for J; bases not matched to a gene: 12. CDR3 DNA: TGTGCCAGTAAGGTCGTGGACAGGACCAACTCTGGGGCCAACGTCCTGACTTTC. It yields the protein CASKVVDRTNSGANVLTF.